This T cell receptor beta chain appears in the sequencing data of a study of CD8+CD57+ T cells in acquired aplastic anemia. Points from the study as a whole: Patients and controls shared some 29 CD8+ CDR3 sequences, which appeared highly expressed in patients and within their immunodominant clones. Significant differences in CD8+ Simpson's diversity were not observed between patients and controls.

Germline assignment: CDR1 ENHRY and CDR2 SYGVKD. The CDR3 loop spans 16 amino acids. Regarding this clonotype: Its target is unknown. A junction end diverges from the germline sequence, so it may reflect a read error.

Genomic DNA was employed as the template in profiling TCR beta VDJ and CDR3. TCRdb passed the reads through MiXCR, listing each CDR3 protein once. The data contain 150,000 or so distinct CDR3 sequences, about 48% of them seen just once; the ten biggest clones take up about 31%. By flow cytometry, patients selected for sequencing had shown an expansion of CD8+CD57+ cells. Severe acquired aplastic anemia was the diagnosis recorded for all patients. Blood came from patients not yet given any therapy. Specimen: sorted CD4+, CD8+, or CD8+CD57+ T cells (not recorded which) from PBMCs. The sequence was collected from a human donor with aplastic anemia. The rearrangement uses TRBV10-3 and TRBJ2-5; 8 bases agree with TRBD1. DNA of the CDR3: TGTGCCAGCAGTGAGGACAGGGCGTCCTGGGGGGAGACCCAGTACTTC. It codes for CASSEDRASWGETQYF.